Given below is one T cell receptor (beta chain) in context. This entry comes from a study of T cells in localized non-small cell lung cancer. V was shortened by 3 bases and J by 3 bases, with 15 bases between the two germline ends. The CDR3 has 15 amino acids. From germline, CDR1 is KGHSH and CDR2 LQKENI. Repertoires were generated with immunoSEQ multiplex PCR, while TCRdb's copy carries only in-frame clones and drops some. The sample shows under 40,000 clones, around 80% of them seen only once. The source of this sequence is a male donor aged 60 or over with stage III squamous cell lung carcinoma. The chain couples TRBV18 to TRBJ2-7; D is possibly TRBD1 or TRBD2 (5 bases each). Sample: peripheral blood, taken before any cancer treatment. CDR3 DNA: TGTGCCAGCTCACCCGGGGCAGCTGTTAACTACGAGCAGTACTTC. Residues: CASSPGAAVNYEQYF.